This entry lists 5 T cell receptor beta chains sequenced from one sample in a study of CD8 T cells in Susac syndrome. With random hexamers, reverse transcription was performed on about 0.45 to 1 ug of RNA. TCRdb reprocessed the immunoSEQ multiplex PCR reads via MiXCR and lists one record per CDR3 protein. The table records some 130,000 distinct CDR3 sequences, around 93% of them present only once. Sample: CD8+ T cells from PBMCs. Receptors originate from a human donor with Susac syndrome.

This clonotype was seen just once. The CDR3 protein is CALRDIQETQYF. The DNA for the CDR3 is TGTGCCCTGAGGGACATACAAGAGACCCAGTACTTC. The rearrangement joins TRBV7-9 to TRBJ2-5, with D perhaps matching TRBD1 (6 bases). The CDR3 is 12 residues long. The germline V and J ends were trimmed by 11 bases and 2 bases, with 12 bases remaining between them. Germline lookup yields CDR1 SEHNR and CDR2 FQNEAQ (reference sequence).

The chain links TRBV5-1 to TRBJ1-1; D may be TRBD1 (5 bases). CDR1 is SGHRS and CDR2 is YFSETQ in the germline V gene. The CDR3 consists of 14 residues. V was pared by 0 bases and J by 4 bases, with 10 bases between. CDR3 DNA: TGCGCCAGCAGCTTGGCCGTGGGGACCACTGAAGCTTTCTTT. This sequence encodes CASSLAVGTTEAFF.

CDR3 residues: CASGLVVTSGGEDTEAFF. The CDR3 coding sequence is TGTGCTAGTGGTTTGGTAGTCACTAGCGGGGGCGAGGACACTGAAGCTTTCTTT. The V call is TRBV12-5, the J call TRBJ1-1; D is possibly TRBD1 (6 bases). V shed 0 bases and J shed 3 bases, with 20 bases lying between them. Germline V lookup: CDR1 LGHNT, CDR2 FRNRAP. The CDR3 is made up of 18 amino acids.

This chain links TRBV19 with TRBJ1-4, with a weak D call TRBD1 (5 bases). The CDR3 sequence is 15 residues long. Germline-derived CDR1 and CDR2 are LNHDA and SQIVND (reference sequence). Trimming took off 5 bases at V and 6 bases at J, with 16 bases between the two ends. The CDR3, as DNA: TGTGCCAGTAGTCTAAACAGGATCGGGGATGAAAAACTGTTTTTT. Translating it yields CASSLNRIGDEKLFF.

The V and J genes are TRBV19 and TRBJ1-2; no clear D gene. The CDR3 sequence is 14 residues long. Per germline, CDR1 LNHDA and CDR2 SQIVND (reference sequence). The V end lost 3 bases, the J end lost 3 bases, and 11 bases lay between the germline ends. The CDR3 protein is CASSMGPEYYGYTF. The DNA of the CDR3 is TGTGCCAGTAGTATGGGTCCGGAATACTATGGCTACACCTTC.